This TCR beta chain was identified in a study of early T cells in non-severe SARS-CoV-2 infection. TCRdb called the 5' RACE reads again in MiXCR, with one record for every CDR3 protein. The sample consists of tens of thousands of distinct CDR3 sequences, about 9.1% of them appearing once. This CDR3 is built from 14 residues. Germline V CDR1 and CDR2: ENHRY, SYGVKD. The ends were cut back, 6 bases at V and 0 bases at J, with 9 bases in the middle. The chain joins TRBV10-3 to TRBJ2-4; D is undetermined. The origin of this receptor is an adult who was a healthcare worker with PCR-confirmed SARS-CoV-2 infection or an uninfected control (not recorded which). The specimen was whole blood. CDR3 residues: CAISWTQAKNIQYF. CDR3 nucleotides: TGTGCCATCAGCTGGACCCAAGCCAAAAACATTCAGTACTTC.